The rows below give T cell receptor beta chains drawn from one sample of a study of vaccination and CD4 T cells after COVID-19. The antigens these receptors bind are not known. From the PCR reads, TCRdb called clonotypes with MiXCR, one entry per CDR3 protein. The table shows under 20,000 distinct CDR3 sequences, with approximately 50% occurring only once. The material sequenced was CD4+ T cells from blood, cultured in vitro, taken before SARS-CoV-2 vaccination. These TCRs come from a human donor who had recovered from COVID-19. Each CDR3 is given with its conserved first and last residue. D genes are given only for firm matches. Only part of the rows carry a size: once, few, many, or a class if the clone is expanded.

V	D	J	size	CDR3	DNA
TRBV5-4	.	TRBJ1-3	.	CASSGDGNTIYF	TGTGCCAGCAGTGGGGATGGAAACACCATATATTTT
TRBV10-3	TRBD2	TRBJ2-3	.	CAIAGTSGRGTDTQYF	TGTGCCATCGCTGGGACTAGCGGGAGAGGCACAGATACGCAGTATTTT
TRBV5-1	.	TRBJ2-5	.	CASSRTVTPGTQYF	TGCGCCAGCAGCCGAACAGTGACCCCAGGGACCCAGTACTTC
TRBV7-9	.	TRBJ2-7	few	CASSKPGTFYEQYF	TGTGCCAGCAGCAAGCCTGGGACATTCTACGAGCAGTACTTC
TRBV20-1	TRBD1	TRBJ1-4	.	CSASQTGGLGEKLFF	TGCAGTGCTAGCCAGACAGGGGGCCTCGGGGAAAAACTGTTTTTT
TRBV7-2	.	TRBJ1-3	few	CASSLVSTSGNTIYF	TGTGCCAGCAGCTTAGTCTCCACCTCTGGAAACACCATATATTTT
TRBV7-8	TRBD2	TRBJ2-7	few	CASSLAGTSGSYEQYF	TGTGCCAGCAGCTTAGCGGGGACTAGCGGGAGCTACGAGCAGTACTTC
TRBV11-3	.	TRBJ2-7	once	CASSPGGRDRFSYEQYF	TGTGCCAGCAGCCCGGGGGGGAGGGACAGATTCTCCTACGAGCAGTACTTC
TRBV24-1	.	TRBJ1-5	few	CATSERRFDQPQHF	TGTGCCACCAGTGAGAGGCGGTTCGATCAGCCCCAGCATTTT
TRBV2	.	TRBJ2-1	.	CASRLGQTNEQFF	TGTGCCAGCCGACTTGGACAGACCAATGAGCAGTTCTTC
TRBV20-1	TRBD2	TRBJ2-1	.	CRPLSGSHLYNEQFF	TGCAGGCCGCTTAGCGGGAGCCACCTTTACAATGAGCAGTTCTTC
TRBV7-2	TRBD1	TRBJ2-7	once	CASSLTQGFGEQYF	TGTGCCAGCAGTTTAACACAGGGGTTTGGCGAGCAGTACTTC
TRBV7-8	TRBD1	TRBJ2-2	few	CATVDRDWTGELFF	TGTGCCACCGTAGACAGGGATTGGACCGGGGAGCTGTTTTTT
TRBV20-1	TRBD2	TRBJ2-7	.	CSAQRDDYEQYF	TGCAGTGCTCAGCGGGACGACTACGAGCAGTACTTC
TRBV12-3/TRBV12-4	TRBD2	TRBJ2-1	.	CASSLSGTRSDEQFF	TGTGCCAGCAGTTTATCGGGGACTAGATCAGATGAGCAGTTCTTC
TRBV20-1	.	TRBJ1-6	few	CSASFVQDNSPLHF	TGCAGTGCTAGCTTTGTCCAGGATAATTCACCCCTCCACTTT
TRBV12-3/TRBV12-4	.	TRBJ1-3	few	CASRTQGSTYTIYF	TGTGCCAGCAGGACCCAGGGGTCAACGTACACCATATATTTT
TRBV20-1	.	TRBJ2-2	few	CSASPEPGELFF	TGCAGTGCTAGCCCGGAACCCGGGGAGCTGTTTTTT
TRBV6-2/TRBV6-3	TRBD1	TRBJ1-5	few	CARVTGTEFFPNQPQHF	TGTGCCAGAGTAACCGGGACAGAGTTTTTCCCCAATCAGCCCCAGCATTTT
TRBV28	.	TRBJ1-5	.	CASSQGRRAGQPQHF	TGTGCCAGCAGTCAGGGAAGGCGGGCAGGTCAGCCCCAGCATTTT
TRBV12-3/TRBV12-4	.	TRBJ2-1	.	CASSSWVFSSYNEQFF	TGTGCCAGCAGTTCCTGGGTCTTCAGCTCCTACAATGAGCAGTTCTTC
TRBV27	TRBD1	TRBJ1-6	few	CASSAMGQASSPLHF	TGTGCCAGCAGCGCGATGGGACAGGCGAGTTCACCCCTCCACTTT
TRBV24-1	.	TRBJ2-3	.	CATSDPYRQSSTDTQYF	TGTGCCACCAGTGATCCCTACCGACAGTCTAGCACAGATACGCAGTATTTT
TRBV12-3/TRBV12-4	TRBD1	TRBJ1-6	.	CASSQGVDSPLHF	TGTGCCAGCAGTCAGGGGGTGGATTCACCCCTCCACTTT
TRBV11-2	.	TRBJ2-5	.	CASSGRGVQETQYF	TGTGCCAGCAGCGGGCGCGGGGTACAAGAGACCCAGTACTTC
TRBV19	TRBD2	TRBJ2-5	.	CASSIVGGTSRETQYF	TGTGCCAGTAGTATAGTAGGTGGGACTAGCAGAGAGACCCAGTACTTC
TRBV27	.	TRBJ1-4	few	CATRGAGRGKLFF	TGTGCCACCCGCGGGGCAGGCAGGGGAAAACTGTTTTTT
TRBV6-2/TRBV6-3	.	TRBJ2-1	few	CASSYRGISSYNEQFF	TGTGCCAGCAGTTACAGGGGGATCAGCTCCTACAATGAGCAGTTCTTC